The rows below give T cell receptor beta chains drawn from one sample of a study of CD8 T cells in Susac syndrome. TCRdb reanalysed the immunoSEQ multiplex PCR reads using MiXCR and keeps one entry per CDR3 protein. This table holds around 200,000 distinct CDR3 sequences, under 97% found once. The sequencing input was CD4+ T cells from PBMCs. These receptors were collected from a human donor with Susac syndrome. CDR3s include the opening cysteine and the closing phenylalanine or tryptophan. A D gene is named only where the DNA matches it firmly. Not every row has a clone size; where given, it reads once, few, many or a size class.

V: TRBV7-9
J: TRBJ1-2
size: once
D: -
CDR3: CASSLRNEGYGYTF
DNA: TGTGCCAGCAGCTTAAGGAACGAGGGGTATGGCTACACCTTC

V: TRBV25-1
J: TRBJ1-1
size: -
D: -
CDR3: CASSESVGRDEAFF
DNA: TGTGCCAGCAGTGAATCCGTAGGGCGCGATGAAGCTTTCTTT

V: TRBV5-1
J: TRBJ2-1
size: -
D: -
CDR3: CASPLGGRQTYNEQFF
DNA: TGCGCCAGCCCTCTCGGAGGCAGGCAGACCTACAATGAGCAGTTCTTC

V: TRBV19
J: TRBJ1-2
size: -
D: -
CDR3: CASSRGAPNYGYTF
DNA: TGTGCCAGTAGTCGAGGGGCACCTAACTATGGCTACACCTTC

V: TRBV7-7
J: TRBJ2-5
size: -
D: TRBD2
CDR3: CASSLDSGEETQYF
DNA: TGTGCTAGCAGCTTAGACAGCGGGGAAGAGACCCAGTACTTC

V: TRBV20-1
J: TRBJ1-1
size: -
D: -
CDR3: CSANRQARGLMNTEAFF
DNA: TGCAGTGCTAACCGACAGGCGAGGGGATTGATGAACACTGAAGCTTTCTTT

V: TRBV5-1
J: TRBJ2-5
size: -
D: -
CDR3: CASSTGERETQYF
DNA: TGCGCCAGCAGCACCGGAGAACGGGAGACCCAGTACTTC

V: TRBV30
J: TRBJ2-5
size: -
D: -
CDR3: CAWSVQGFRQETQYF
DNA: TGTGCCTGGAGTGTTCAGGGTTTCCGCCAAGAGACCCAGTACTTC

V: TRBV6-2/TRBV6-3
J: TRBJ1-2
size: -
D: TRBD1
CDR3: CASSWDSRGYTF
DNA: TGTGCCAGCAGTTGGGACAGTCGCGGCTACACCTTC

V: TRBV20-1
J: TRBJ2-7
size: -
D: -
CDR3: CSALQIRGGHEQYF
DNA: TGCAGTGCTCTTCAGATCAGGGGGGGCCACGAGCAGTACTTC

V: TRBV5-4
J: TRBJ2-1
size: once
D: -
CDR3: CASSLGTYSYNEQFF
DNA: TGTGCCAGCAGCTTGGGAACTTACTCCTACAATGAGCAGTTCTTC

V: TRBV29-1
J: TRBJ1-6
size: -
D: -
CDR3: CSVRGSGNSPLHF
DNA: TGCAGCGTGAGGGGCTCGGGGAATTCACCCCTCCACTTT

V: TRBV18
J: TRBJ2-3
size: once
D: -
CDR3: CASSRQSVAQDTQYF
DNA: TGTGCCAGCTCACGACAGTCGGTTGCACAAGATACGCAGTATTTT

V: TRBV24-1
J: TRBJ2-1
size: -
D: TRBD2
CDR3: CATSETGGIGENEQFF
DNA: TGTGCCACCAGCGAAACGGGGGGGATTGGAGAAAATGAGCAGTTCTTC

V: TRBV5-4
J: TRBJ1-2
size: once
D: -
CDR3: CASSSPTSDRLANYGYTF
DNA: TGTGCCAGCAGCTCACCTACCTCCGACAGACTCGCTAACTATGGCTACACCTTC

V: TRBV4-1
J: TRBJ2-1
size: -
D: -
CDR3: CASSQEGGGWGNEQFF
DNA: TGCGCCAGCAGCCAAGAGGGAGGGGGCTGGGGCAATGAGCAGTTCTTC

V: TRBV15
J: TRBJ1-4
size: -
D: TRBD1
CDR3: CATSPDRVNEKLFF
DNA: TGTGCCACCTCACCCGACAGGGTAAATGAAAAACTGTTTTTT

V: TRBV3-1
J: TRBJ1-4
size: -
D: -
CDR3: CASSRSWRGNEKLFF
DNA: TGTGCCAGCAGCCGGAGTTGGAGGGGAAATGAAAAACTGTTTTTT

V: TRBV30
J: TRBJ1-5
size: -
D: TRBD1
CDR3: CAWDSGQGPPSYQPQHF
DNA: TGTGCCTGGGACAGCGGACAGGGGCCGCCTTCTTATCAGCCCCAGCATTTT

V: TRBV25-1
J: TRBJ2-3
size: once
D: -
CDR3: CASSDVGPADTQYF
DNA: TGTGCCAGCAGTGACGTCGGCCCGGCAGATACGCAGTATTTT

V: TRBV6-2/TRBV6-3
J: TRBJ2-3
size: -
D: -
CDR3: CASMGTRADTQYF
DNA: TGTGCCAGCATGGGTACGAGGGCAGATACGCAGTATTTT

V: TRBV12-3/TRBV12-4
J: TRBJ2-5
size: -
D: TRBD1
CDR3: CASSLFDREETQYF
DNA: TGTGCCAGCAGTTTGTTCGACAGGGAAGAGACCCAGTACTTC

V: TRBV5-6
J: TRBJ2-2
size: -
D: TRBD1
CDR3: CASERGQGNPGELFF
DNA: TGTGCCAGCGAGAGGGGACAGGGGAACCCCGGGGAGCTGTTTTTT

V: TRBV12-3/TRBV12-4
J: TRBJ1-5
size: -
D: TRBD1
CDR3: CASSRTGGDQPQHF
DNA: TGTGCCAGCAGCCGGACAGGGGGCGATCAGCCCCAGCATTTT

V: TRBV15
J: TRBJ2-2
size: -
D: TRBD2
CDR3: CATSRPMGLAGGMATGELFF
DNA: TGTGCCACCAGCAGACCTATGGGACTAGCGGGGGGAATGGCGACCGGGGAGCTGTTTTTT

V: TRBV12-3/TRBV12-4
J: TRBJ2-7
size: -
D: -
CDR3: CASSPLGRQPYF
DNA: TGTGCCAGCAGCCCTCTAGGACGGCAGCCGTACTTC

V: TRBV11-2
J: TRBJ2-5
size: -
D: TRBD2
CDR3: CASSPGLDSGTQYF
DNA: TGTGCCAGCAGCCCGGGACTAGATTCGGGGACCCAGTACTTC

V: TRBV10-3
J: TRBJ1-2
size: once
D: TRBD1
CDR3: CAISDRGQGYGYTF
DNA: TGTGCCATCAGTGACAGGGGGCAAGGGTATGGCTACACCTTC

V: TRBV4-3
J: TRBJ1-2
size: -
D: -
CDR3: CASSQSDTILNYGYTF
DNA: TGCGCCAGCAGCCAATCGGACACAATCCTTAACTATGGCTACACCTTC

V: TRBV27
J: TRBJ2-2
size: -
D: TRBD1
CDR3: CASGRTGDTGELFF
DNA: TGTGCCAGCGGTAGGACAGGGGACACCGGGGAGCTGTTTTTT

V: TRBV3-1
J: TRBJ2-7
size: once
D: TRBD2
CDR3: CASSQQGLADYEQYF
DNA: TGTGCCAGCAGCCAACAGGGACTAGCGGACTACGAGCAGTACTTC

V: TRBV4-1
J: TRBJ1-4
size: -
D: -
CDR3: CASSQGAGNNEKLFF
DNA: TGCGCCAGCAGCCAAGGGGCAGGGAATAATGAAAAACTGTTTTTT

V: TRBV30
J: TRBJ1-1
size: -
D: -
CDR3: CAWSYLNTEAFF
DNA: TGTGCCTGGAGTTACCTGAACACTGAAGCTTTCTTT

V: TRBV4-1
J: TRBJ1-2
size: -
D: -
CDR3: CASSQELRESGYTF
DNA: TGCGCCAGCAGCCAAGAGTTAAGGGAGAGTGGCTACACCTTC

V: TRBV25-1
J: TRBJ2-7
size: -
D: -
CDR3: CASSEYSQPYEQYF
DNA: TGTGCCAGCAGTGAGTATAGTCAGCCCTACGAGCAGTACTTC

V: TRBV5-1
J: TRBJ2-5
size: -
D: -
CDR3: CASRRGTHQETQYF
DNA: TGCGCCAGCAGGCGGGGAACCCACCAAGAGACCCAGTACTTC

V: TRBV9
J: TRBJ2-1
size: -
D: -
CDR3: CASSVIPVGNEQFF
DNA: TGTGCCAGCAGCGTGATCCCCGTAGGAAATGAGCAGTTCTTC

V: TRBV5-4
J: TRBJ2-3
size: once
D: -
CDR3: CASTQPGTDTQYF
DNA: TGTGCCAGCACCCAACCAGGGACAGATACGCAGTATTTT

V: TRBV29-1
J: TRBJ2-7
size: -
D: -
CDR3: CSVDFGSPYEQYF
DNA: TGCAGCGTTGATTTTGGTAGCCCCTACGAGCAGTACTTC

V: TRBV7-2
J: TRBJ2-5
size: once
D: -
CDR3: CASSLAWWTVQETQYF
DNA: TGTGCCAGCAGCTTAGCCTGGTGGACGGTACAAGAGACCCAGTACTTC

V: TRBV5-1
J: TRBJ2-1
size: -
D: TRBD2
CDR3: CASSGGLAGDNEQFF
DNA: TGCGCCAGCAGCGGGGGACTAGCCGGAGACAATGAGCAGTTCTTC

V: TRBV30
J: TRBJ2-5
size: -
D: -
CDR3: CAWSPNPGFSWKTQYF
DNA: TGTGCCTGGAGTCCAAATCCGGGGTTCTCTTGGAAGACCCAGTACTTC

V: TRBV19
J: TRBJ1-2
size: -
D: TRBD1
CDR3: CASSPTGFDYGYTF
DNA: TGTGCCAGTAGTCCGACAGGGTTTGACTATGGCTACACCTTC

V: TRBV7-3
J: TRBJ2-5
size: -
D: -
CDR3: CASSSGESRGETQYF
DNA: TGTGCCAGCAGCTCTGGGGAGAGCCGAGGGGAGACCCAGTACTTC

V: TRBV30
J: TRBJ1-2
size: -
D: -
CDR3: CAWRPYGDLGGYTF
DNA: TGTGCCTGGAGGCCCTACGGTGATCTGGGTGGCTACACCTTC

V: TRBV10-3
J: TRBJ2-5
size: -
D: -
CDR3: CAISALHQETQYF
DNA: TGTGCCATCAGTGCGCTCCACCAAGAGACCCAGTACTTC

V: TRBV12-3/TRBV12-4
J: TRBJ1-4
size: -
D: -
CDR3: CASSPLDGNEKLFF
DNA: TGTGCCAGCAGTCCGCTGGACGGGAATGAAAAACTGTTTTTT

V: TRBV6-5
J: TRBJ2-6
size: -
D: TRBD1
CDR3: CASSYLPGQVHLSGANVLTF
DNA: TGTGCCAGCAGTTATCTTCCGGGACAGGTACACCTCTCTGGGGCCAACGTCCTGACTTTC

V: TRBV23-1
J: TRBJ1-1
size: once
D: -
CDR3: CASSRQRGLMNTEAFF
DNA: TGCGCCAGCAGTCGACAGAGAGGTCTCATGAACACTGAAGCTTTCTTT

V: TRBV19
J: TRBJ1-4
size: -
D: -
CDR3: CASSTDRATNEKLFF
DNA: TGTGCCAGTAGTACGGACCGAGCAACTAATGAAAAACTGTTTTTT

V: TRBV6-6
J: TRBJ1-2
size: -
D: -
CDR3: CASSPGAGYTF
DNA: TGTGCCAGCAGCCCCGGGGCTGGCTACACCTTC

V: TRBV3-1
J: TRBJ1-2
size: -
D: -
CDR3: CASSQESSRYGYTF
DNA: TGTGCCAGCAGCCAAGAATCCTCCAGGTATGGCTACACCTTC

V: TRBV3-1
J: TRBJ2-5
size: -
D: TRBD2
CDR3: CASSRTSPETQYF
DNA: TGTGCCAGCAGCAGGACTAGCCCGGAGACCCAGTACTTC

V: TRBV2
J: TRBJ2-3
size: -
D: -
CDR3: CARPTDTQYF
DNA: TGTGCCAGACCCACAGATACGCAGTATTTT

V: TRBV9
J: TRBJ1-1
size: -
D: -
CDR3: CASSVGGAEAFF
DNA: TGTGCCAGCAGCGTGGGGGGCGCGGAAGCTTTCTTT

V: TRBV3-1
J: TRBJ1-1
size: -
D: -
CDR3: CASSQALQLAVLAFF
DNA: TGTGCCAGCAGCCAAGCTCTACAGCTGGCGGTTTTAGCTTTCTTT

V: TRBV14
J: TRBJ2-6
size: -
D: -
CDR3: CASSQDFVFSGANVLTF
DNA: TGTGCCAGCAGCCAAGATTTTGTATTCTCTGGGGCCAACGTCCTGACTTTC

V: TRBV12-3/TRBV12-4
J: TRBJ1-5
size: once
D: -
CDR3: CASGRESKPQHF
DNA: TGTGCCAGCGGTCGGGAGAGCAAGCCCCAGCATTTT

V: TRBV18
J: TRBJ1-5
size: -
D: TRBD1
CDR3: CASSTGTGDNQPQHF
DNA: TGTGCCAGCTCAACCGGGACAGGGGACAATCAGCCCCAGCATTTT